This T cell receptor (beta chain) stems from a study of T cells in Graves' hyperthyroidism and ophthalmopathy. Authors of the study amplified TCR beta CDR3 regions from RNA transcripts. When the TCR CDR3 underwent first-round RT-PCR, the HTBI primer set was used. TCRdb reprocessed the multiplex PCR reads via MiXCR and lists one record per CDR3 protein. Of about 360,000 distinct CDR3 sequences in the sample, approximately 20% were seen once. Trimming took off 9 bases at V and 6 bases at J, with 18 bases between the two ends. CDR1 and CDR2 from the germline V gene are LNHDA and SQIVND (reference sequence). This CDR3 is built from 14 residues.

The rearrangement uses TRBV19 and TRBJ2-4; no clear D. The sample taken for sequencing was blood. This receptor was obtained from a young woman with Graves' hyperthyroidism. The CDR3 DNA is TGTGCCAGCTCCGACACACTAATCCTAAACATTCAGTACTTC. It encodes CASSDTLILNIQYF.